Sequencing of this T cell receptor beta chain was carried out in a study of shared clonotypes between healthy human individuals. Clones were sequenced by immunoSEQ multiplex PCR, and TCRdb holds only the in-frame ones, with some missing. This table holds 1.5 million to 2.5 million clones, 85% to 95% found once. Study results and limitations: Larger richness was generally estimated for naive than memory subsets.

In the naive CD8 group, cells lacked CD45RO and were positively selected for CCR7, so terminally differentiated effector memory CD45RA+ cells were left out. As concerns this clone: What it binds is not known. This same CDR3 is encoded by further DNA sequences in the sample.

J lost 0 bases, V lost 4 bases, and 4 bases had no gene match. The CDR3 runs to 16 residues. Germline CDR1 and CDR2: SGDLS and YYNGEE. The clonotype was recovered from a man aged 18 to 29 in good health. The V gene is TRBV9, the J gene TRBJ2-7, with TRBD2 identical over 13 bases. The sample taken for sequencing was naive CD8+ T cells sorted from blood. CDR3 DNA: TGTGCCAGCAGCCTGGGGACTAGCGGGATCTCCTACGAGCAGTACTTC. Its translation: CASSLGTSGISYEQYF.